This record concerns one T cell receptor beta chain sequence. Seattle researchers signed up patients amid active infection and tracked them longitudinally. From germline, CDR1 is GTSNPN and CDR2 SVGIG (reference sequence). V was cut by 0 bases and J by 3 bases, with 9 bases left in between. The CDR3 is 15 amino acids. The data derive from a study of blood T cell repertoires in COVID-19. As for the study in general: Specimens from acute and convalescent COVID-19 originated in the United States, Italy and Spain. T cells, B-cell-depleted T cells, or PBMCs provided the cDNA or gDNA that served as material.

Original data processing: Reference gene primer amplification in the assay estimated nucleated cell counts. Method: immunoSEQ multiplex PCR; TCRdb's copy keeps in-frame clones and lacks some. V, J and clone size are those of that table, while D and trimming were read from the DNA. The repertoire includes about 210,000 clones, around 85% of them detected once, and 5.1% sits in the top ten. This TCR derives from a man in his fifties or sixties with COVID-19, enrolled during active disease. The chain employs TRBV30 and TRBJ1-6; D is possibly TRBD1 (6 bases). Sequencing was carried out using peripheral blood. The CDR3 nucleotides are TGTGCCTGGAGTGTGGCAGGGGTCTATAATTCACCCCTCCACTTT. It yields the protein CAWSVAGVYNSPLHF.